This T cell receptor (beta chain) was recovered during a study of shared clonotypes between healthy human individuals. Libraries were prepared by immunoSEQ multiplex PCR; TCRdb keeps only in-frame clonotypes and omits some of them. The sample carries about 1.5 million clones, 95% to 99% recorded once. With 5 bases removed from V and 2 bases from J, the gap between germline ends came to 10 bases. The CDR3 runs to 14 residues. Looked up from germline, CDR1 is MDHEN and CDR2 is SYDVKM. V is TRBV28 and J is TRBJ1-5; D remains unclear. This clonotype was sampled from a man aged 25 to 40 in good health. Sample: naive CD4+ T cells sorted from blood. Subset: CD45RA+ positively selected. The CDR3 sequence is CASSLGVGNQPQHF. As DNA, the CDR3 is TGTGCCAGCAGTCTCGGGGTAGGCAATCAGCCCCAGCATTTT. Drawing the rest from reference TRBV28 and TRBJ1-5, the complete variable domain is DVKVTQSSRYLVKRTGEKVFLECVQDMDHENMFWYRQDPGLGLRLIYFSYDVKMKEKGDIPEGYSVSREKKERFSLILESASTNQTSMYLCASSLGVGNQPQHFGDGTRLSIL.